This T cell receptor beta chain was captured by sequencing in a study of regulatory T cells in long-lasting Graves disease. As for the study in general: Persistent Graves' disease required over 5 years of antithyroid drugs and positive TSH receptor antibodies.

Documented time point: persistent/refractory GD, antithyroid drugs over 5 years with positive TRAb. There was RNA extracted from PBMCs, and the TCR library was made from it. It was an endocrinology department in Xi'an, China, that provided the patients. General study points: There was favoring of TRBV28, TRBJ1-2 and TRBJ2-5 in persistent disease.

Libraries of TCR beta came from iRepertoire HTBI primers plus Arm-PCR of CDR3 regions. TCRdb re-analysed the multiplex PCR reads in MiXCR, keeping a single row per CDR3 protein. The data hold about 290,000 distinct CDR3 sequences, with 20% to 25% observed a single time. As to this clonotype: No antigen is known for it. This may come from a read error, since a much larger clone is one base off.

Germline CDR1 is MNHNS and CDR2 is SASEGT. The CDR3 runs to 15 residues. The TCR sequence derives from a female donor with Graves disease. Source: peripheral blood mononuclear cells (PBMCs), taken when the disease was refractory, from a patient treated with antithyroid drugs. The genes are TRBV6-1 and TRBJ2-7; 12 nucleotides align to TRBD2. The CDR3 region has the DNA TGTGCCAGCAGTCCTGGACTAGCGGGACCCTACGAGCAGTGCTTC. This gives the protein CASSPGLAGPYEQCF.